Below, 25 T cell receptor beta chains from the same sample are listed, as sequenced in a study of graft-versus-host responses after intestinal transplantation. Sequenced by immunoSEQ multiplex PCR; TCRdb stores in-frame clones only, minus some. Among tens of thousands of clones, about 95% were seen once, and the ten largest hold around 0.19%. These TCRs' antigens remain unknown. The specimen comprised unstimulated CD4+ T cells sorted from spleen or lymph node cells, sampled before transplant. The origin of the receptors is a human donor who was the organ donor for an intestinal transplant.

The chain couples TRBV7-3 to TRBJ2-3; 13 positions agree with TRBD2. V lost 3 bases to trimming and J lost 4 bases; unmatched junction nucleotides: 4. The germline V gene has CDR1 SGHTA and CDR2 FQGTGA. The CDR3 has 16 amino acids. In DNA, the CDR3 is TGTGCCAGCAGCTTCAAAGGACTAGCGGGGGCAGATACGCAGTATTTT. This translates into CASSFKGLAGADTQYF.

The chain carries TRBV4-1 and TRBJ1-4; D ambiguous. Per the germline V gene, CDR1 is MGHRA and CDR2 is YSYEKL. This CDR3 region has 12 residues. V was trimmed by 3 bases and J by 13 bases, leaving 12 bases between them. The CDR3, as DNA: TGCGCCAGCAGCCAGACCGGGGTAAGACTGTTTTTT. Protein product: CASSQTGVRLFF.

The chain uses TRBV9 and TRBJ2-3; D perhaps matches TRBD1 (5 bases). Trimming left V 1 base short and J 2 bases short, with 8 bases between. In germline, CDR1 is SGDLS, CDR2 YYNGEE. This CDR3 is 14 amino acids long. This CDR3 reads CASSVMTATDTQYF. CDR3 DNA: TGTGCCAGCAGCGTAATGACAGCCACAGATACGCAGTATTTT.

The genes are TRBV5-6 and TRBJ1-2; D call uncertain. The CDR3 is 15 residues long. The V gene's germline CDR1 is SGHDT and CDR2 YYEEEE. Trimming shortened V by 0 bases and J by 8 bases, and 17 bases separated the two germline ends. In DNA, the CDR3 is TGTGCCAGCAGCTTGGAAAGGACCACCTTGGGGGGCTACACCTTC. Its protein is CASSLERTTLGGYTF. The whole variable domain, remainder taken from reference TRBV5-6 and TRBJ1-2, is DAGVTQSPTHLIKTRGQQVTLRCSPKSGHDTVSWYQQALGQGPQFIFQYYEEEERQRGNFPDRFSGHQFPNYSSELNVNALLLGDSALYLCASSLERTTLGGYTFGSGTRLTVV.

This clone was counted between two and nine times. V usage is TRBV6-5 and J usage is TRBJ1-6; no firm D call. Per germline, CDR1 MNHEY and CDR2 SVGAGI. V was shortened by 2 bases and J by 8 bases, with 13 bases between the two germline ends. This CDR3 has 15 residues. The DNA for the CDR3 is TGTGCCAGCAGTTACGCGGCCTTGATAGATTCACCCCTCCACTTT. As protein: CASSYAALIDSPLHF.

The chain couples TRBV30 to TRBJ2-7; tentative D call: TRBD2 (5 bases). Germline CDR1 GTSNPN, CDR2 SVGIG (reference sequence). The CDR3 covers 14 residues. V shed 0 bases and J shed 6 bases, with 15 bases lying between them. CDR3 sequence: CAWSVSGKGGEQYF. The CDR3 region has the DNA TGTGCCTGGAGTGTATCCGGGAAAGGTGGCGAGCAGTACTTC.

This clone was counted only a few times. The CDR3 DNA reads TGTGCCAGCAGTGAAGAGGGGACAGTTAATGAAAAACTGTTTTTT. Its translation is CASSEEGTVNEKLFF. The V and J genes are TRBV6-1 and TRBJ1-4; 7 positions agree with TRBD1. The CDR3 totals 15 residues. After removal of 1 base from V and 4 bases from J, the junction contained 3 bases not matched to a gene. Germline loops: CDR1 MNHNS, CDR2 SASEGT.

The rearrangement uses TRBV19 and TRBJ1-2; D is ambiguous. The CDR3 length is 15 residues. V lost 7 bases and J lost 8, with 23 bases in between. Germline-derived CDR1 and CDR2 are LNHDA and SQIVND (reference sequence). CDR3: CASTITPVWGGGYTF. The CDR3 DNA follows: TGTGCCAGTACCATCACGCCCGTGTGGGGAGGAGGCTACACCTTC. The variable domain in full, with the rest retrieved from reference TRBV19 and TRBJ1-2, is DGGITQSPKYLFRKEGQNVTLSCEQNLNHDAMYWYRQDPGQGLRLIYYSQIVNDFQKGDIAEGYSVSREKKESFPLTVTSAQKNPTAFYLCASTITPVWGGGYTFGSGTRLTVV.

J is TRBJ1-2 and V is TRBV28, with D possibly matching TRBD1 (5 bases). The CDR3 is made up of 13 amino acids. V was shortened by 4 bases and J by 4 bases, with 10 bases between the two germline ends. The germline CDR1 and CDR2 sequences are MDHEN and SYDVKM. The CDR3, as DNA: TGTGCCAGCAGTTACGACGGGGCCTATGGCTACACCTTC. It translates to CASSYDGAYGYTF.

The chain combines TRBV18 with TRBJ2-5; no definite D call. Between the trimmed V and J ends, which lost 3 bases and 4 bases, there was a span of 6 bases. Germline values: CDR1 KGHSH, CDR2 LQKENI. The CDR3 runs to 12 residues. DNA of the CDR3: TGTGCCAGCTCACCGAGTCCAGAGACCCAGTACTTC. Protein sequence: CASSPSPETQYF.

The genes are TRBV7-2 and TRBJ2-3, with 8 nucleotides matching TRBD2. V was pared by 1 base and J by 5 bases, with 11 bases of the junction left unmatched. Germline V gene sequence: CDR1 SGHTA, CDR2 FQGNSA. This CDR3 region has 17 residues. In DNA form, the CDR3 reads TGTGCCAGCAGCTTAGGACCCCTCCGGGGGGGAGGAGATACGCAGTATTTT. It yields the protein CASSLGPLRGGGDTQYF.

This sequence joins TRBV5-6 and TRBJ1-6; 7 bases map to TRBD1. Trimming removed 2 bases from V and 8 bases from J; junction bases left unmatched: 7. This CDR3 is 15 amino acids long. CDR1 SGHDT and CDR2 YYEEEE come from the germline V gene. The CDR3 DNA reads TGTGCCAGCAGCTTCCGACAGGGAGGGGATTCACCCCTCCACTTT. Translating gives CASSFRQGGDSPLHF.

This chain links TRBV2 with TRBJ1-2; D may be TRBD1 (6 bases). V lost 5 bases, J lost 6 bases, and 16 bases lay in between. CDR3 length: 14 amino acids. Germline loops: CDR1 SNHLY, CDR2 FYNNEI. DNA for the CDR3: TGTGCCAGCAGTCTCAACAGGGTATCGGATGGCTACACCTTC. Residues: CASSLNRVSDGYTF.

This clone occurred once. The CDR3 loop is CASSQDRTASQPQHF. In DNA form, the CDR3 reads TGCGCCAGCAGCCAAGATCGGACGGCCAGTCAGCCCCAGCATTTT. V and J are TRBV4-1 and TRBJ1-5; D gene uncertain. CDR1 MGHRA and CDR2 YSYEKL come from the germline V gene. The CDR3 spans 15 residues. V was clipped by 0 bases and J by 6 bases, with 12 bases between them.

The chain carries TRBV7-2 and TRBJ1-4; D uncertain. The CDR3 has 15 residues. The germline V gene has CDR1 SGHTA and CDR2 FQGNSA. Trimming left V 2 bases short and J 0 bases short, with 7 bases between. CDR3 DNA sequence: TGTGCCAGCAGCTTACAGAGAGCAACTAATGAAAAACTGTTTTTT. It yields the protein CASSLQRATNEKLFF.

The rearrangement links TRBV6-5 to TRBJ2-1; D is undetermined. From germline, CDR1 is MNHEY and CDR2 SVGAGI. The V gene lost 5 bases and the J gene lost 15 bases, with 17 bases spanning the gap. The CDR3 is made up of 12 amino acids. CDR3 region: CASSEPFLKGFF. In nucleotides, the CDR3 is TGTGCCAGCAGTGAACCCTTCTTAAAGGGGTTCTTC.

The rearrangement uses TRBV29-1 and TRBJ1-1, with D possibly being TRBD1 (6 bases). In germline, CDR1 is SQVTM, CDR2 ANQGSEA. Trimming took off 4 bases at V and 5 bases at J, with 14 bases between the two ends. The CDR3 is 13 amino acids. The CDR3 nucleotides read TGCAGCGTTGTAGGGGGGACGAGGACTGAAGCTTTCTTT. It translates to CSVVGGTRTEAFF.

The CDR3 sequence is CASSPGLGRVAEAFF. The CDR3 nucleotides read TGTGCCAGCAGCCCTGGCTTGGGCAGGGTAGCTGAAGCTTTCTTT. This sequence joins TRBV11-2 and TRBJ1-1, with D possibly TRBD1 on 5 matching bases. Germline V gives CDR1 SGHAT, CDR2 FQNNGV. Trimming shortened V by 5 bases and J by 6 bases, and 19 bases separated the two germline ends. CDR3 length: 15 residues. The complete variable domain, with remaining parts taken from reference TRBV11-2 and TRBJ1-1, reads EAGVAQSPRYKIIEKRQSVAFWCNPISGHATLYWYQQILGQGPKLLIQFQNNGVVDDSQLPKDRFSAERLKGVDSTLKIQPAKLEDSAVYLCASSPGLGRVAEAFFGQGTRLTVV.

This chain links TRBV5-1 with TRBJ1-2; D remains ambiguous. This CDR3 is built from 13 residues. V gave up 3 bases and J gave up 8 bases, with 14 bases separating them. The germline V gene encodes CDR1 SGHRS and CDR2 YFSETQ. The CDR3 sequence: CASSSTNERGYTF. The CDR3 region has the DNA TGCGCCAGCAGCTCGACGAACGAGAGGGGCTACACCTTC.

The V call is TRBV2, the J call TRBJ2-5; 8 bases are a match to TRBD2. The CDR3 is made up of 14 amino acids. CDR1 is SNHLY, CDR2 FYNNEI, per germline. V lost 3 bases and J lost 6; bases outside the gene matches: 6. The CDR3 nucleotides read TGTGCCAGCAGTGAGCGCGGGGGGCCAAAGACCCAGTACTTC. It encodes CASSERGGPKTQYF.

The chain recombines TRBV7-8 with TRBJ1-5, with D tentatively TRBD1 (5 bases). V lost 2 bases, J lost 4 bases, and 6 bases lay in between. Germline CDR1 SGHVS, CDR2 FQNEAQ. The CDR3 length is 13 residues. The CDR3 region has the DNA TGTGCCAGCAGCTTACGGGGGAATCAGCCCCAGCATTTT. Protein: CASSLRGNQPQHF.

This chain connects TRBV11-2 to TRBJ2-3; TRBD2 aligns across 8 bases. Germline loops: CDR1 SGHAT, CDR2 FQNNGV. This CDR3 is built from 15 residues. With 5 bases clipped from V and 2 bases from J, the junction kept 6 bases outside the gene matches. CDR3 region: CASSALAALTDTQYF. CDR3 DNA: TGTGCCAGCAGCGCACTAGCGGCCCTCACAGATACGCAGTATTTT.

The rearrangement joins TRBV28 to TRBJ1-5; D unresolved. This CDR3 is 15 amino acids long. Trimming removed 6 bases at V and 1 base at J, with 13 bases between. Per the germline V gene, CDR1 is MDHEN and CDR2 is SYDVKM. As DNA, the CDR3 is TGTGCCAGCAGGCCGACGGGTACAAGCAATCAGCCCCAGCATTTT. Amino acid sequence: CASRPTGTSNQPQHF.

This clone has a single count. In DNA, the CDR3 is TGTGCCACCAGCAGGCAGACAGGGTCGGTCCACGAGCAGTACTTC. This encodes CATSRQTGSVHEQYF. The J gene is TRBJ2-7, the V gene TRBV15, with 7 nucleotides matching TRBD1. Germline CDR1 reads LNHNV; CDR2 reads YYDKDF (reference sequence). The CDR3 sequence is 15 residues long. V was pared by 3 bases and J by 5 bases, with 10 bases of the junction left unmatched.

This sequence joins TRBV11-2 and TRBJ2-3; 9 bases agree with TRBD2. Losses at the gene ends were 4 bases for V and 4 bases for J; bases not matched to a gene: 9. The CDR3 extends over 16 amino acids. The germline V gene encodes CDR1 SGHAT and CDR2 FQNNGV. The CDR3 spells CASSWRLAEGADTQYF. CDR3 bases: TGTGCCAGCAGCTGGAGACTAGCGGAAGGAGCAGATACGCAGTATTTT.